This T cell receptor beta chain is from a study of fetal regulatory T cell absence and autoimmunity. About this clone itself: Its antigen remains unknown.

TCRdb keeps only in-frame clones here, not all; method: immunoSEQ multiplex PCR. The sample has about 43,000 clones, 70% to 85% seen once; the top ten hold around 0.43%. CDR1 is SGHTA and CDR2 is FQGNSA in the germline V gene. V lost 2 bases, J lost 1 base, and 11 bases lay in between. This CDR3 has 15 amino acids. Overall study findings and caveats: TRB gene family usage was broadly similar in cord blood and pancreas. Oligoclonal TCR enrichment in pancreas over cord blood reached over 100-fold for some clones. In IPEX syndrome, oligoclonal enrichment was read as supporting prenatal antigen-driven autoimmunity in the pancreas.

The genes are TRBV7-2 and TRBJ1-1, with D possibly matching TRBD1 (5 bases). This clonotype was sampled from a newborn boy with IPEX syndrome. Sequencing was done on a sample of cord blood. CDR3 protein: CASSLYGTENTEAFF. CDR3 nucleotide sequence: TGTGCCAGCAGCTTATACGGGACGGAGAACACTGAAGCTTTCTTT.